The 23 T cell receptor beta chains below were found in one sample sequenced in a study of blood T cells in healthy people across ages. Using a J-beta primer mix together with a sample-barcoded 5' primer, a second PCR was run for about 6 to 12 cycles. TCRdb itself ran the 5' RACE reads through MiXCR, one entry per CDR3 protein. The sample yields around 1,000,000 distinct CDR3 sequences, around 27% seen once. The same specimen was also included in a second study, on T cells of mothers and their children.

Sequencing was done on a sample of blood. These receptor sequences come from a girl aged 2-9 years in good health.

This clonotype was seen ten or more times. This sequence joins TRBV7-2 and TRBJ2-1, with D possibly being TRBD2 (6 bases). The CDR3 is 16 residues long. Trimming took off 1 base at V and 0 bases at J, with 10 bases between the two ends. Germline V gene data show CDR1 as SGHTA and CDR2 as FQGNSA. The CDR3 loop is CASSLVAGSSYNEQFF. Here the CDR3 DNA reads TGTGCCAGCAGCTTAGTTGCGGGGAGCTCCTACAATGAGCAGTTCTTC.

This clonotype was observed a few times. The chain couples TRBV4-3 to TRBJ1-1, with D unresolved. Germline CDR1 and CDR2: LGHNA and YSLEER. This CDR3 is built from 15 residues. V lost 2 bases, J lost 5 bases, and 15 bases lay in between. The CDR3 nucleotides read TGCGCCAGCAGCCAATATCGTCGGAGGGAGACTGAAGCTTTCTTT. It specifies CASSQYRRRETEAFF.

The J gene is TRBJ2-1, the V gene TRBV24-1; 7 nucleotides match TRBD1. The CDR3 contains 17 residues. The J segment lost 5 bases and the V segment lost 4 bases, leaving 13 bases of the junction unmatched. CDR1 is KGHDR and CDR2 is SFDVKD in the germline V gene. The CDR3 bases are TGTGCCACCAGTGACCCCTTTACAGGGGTAGGTGACAATGAGCAGTTCTTC. This encodes CATSDPFTGVGDNEQFF.

The chain is built from TRBV10-2 and TRBJ2-3; D unresolved. Germline CDR1 is WSHSY and CDR2 is SAAADI. V was pared by 0 bases and J by 3 bases, with 28 bases between. This CDR3 is built from 21 residues. In nucleotides, the CDR3 is TGCGCCAGCAGTGAGTCGACTCTCAGGACGATACCCGCACACACGACAGATACGCAGTATTTT. This codes for CASSESTLRTIPAHTTDTQYF.

The rearrangement uses TRBV7-8 and TRBJ2-2; D is perhaps TRBD2 (5 bases). CDR1 is SGHVS and CDR2 is FQNEAQ in the germline V gene. CDR3 size: 17 residues. The V end lost 4 bases, the J end lost 0 bases, and 15 bases lay between the germline ends. CDR3 loop: CASSSSTERANTGELFF. As DNA, the CDR3 is TGTGCCAGCAGCTCATCGACGGAGAGGGCGAACACCGGGGAGCTGTTTTTT.

The chain has TRBV21-1 and TRBJ1-5. TRBV21-1 corresponds to a pseudogene. The CDR3 sequence is 12 residues long. The chain's CDR3 is CASSKVSQPQHF. The CDR3 nucleotides read TGTGCCAGCAGCAAAGTCAGCCAGCCCCAGCATTTT.

This clonotype was recorded a few times. V is TRBV28 and J is TRBJ1-4; a weak D match, TRBD1 (6 bases). Germline-derived CDR1 and CDR2 are MDHEN and SYDVKM. This CDR3 contains 17 residues. Trimming took off 5 bases at V and 5 bases at J, with 21 bases between the two ends. The CDR3 loop reads CASSPNTGSNMNEKLFF. CDR3 DNA sequence: TGTGCCAGCAGTCCCAATACAGGGAGCAACATGAATGAAAAACTGTTTTTT.

This clonotype has only a few counts. V and J are TRBV12-3 or TRBV12-4 and TRBJ2-5, with D uncertain. The J call may not be correct, given that the DNA end is closer to TRBJ2-7. The CDR3 spans 12 residues. The CDR3 bases are TGTGCCAGCACCGTAGGCCCGTACGAGCAGTACTTC. Amino acids: CASTVGPYEQYF.

This clonotype was detected a few times. The J gene is TRBJ2-5, the V gene TRBV19, with a weak D call TRBD2 (6 bases). Germline V gene sequence: CDR1 LNHDA, CDR2 SQIVND (reference sequence). The CDR3 runs to 15 residues. The ends were cut back, 5 bases at V and 3 bases at J, with 16 bases in the middle. The CDR3 loop is CASSPRRELKETQYF. DNA of the CDR3: TGTGCCAGTAGTCCTCGCCGGGAGCTCAAAGAGACCCAGTACTTC.

The rearrangement uses TRBV28 and TRBJ2-1; D possibly uses TRBD1 or TRBD2 (5 bases each). CDR1 MDHEN and CDR2 SYDVKM come from the germline V gene. Trimming left V 3 bases short and J 2 bases short, with 14 bases between. The CDR3 contains 16 residues. CDR3 in DNA: TGTGCCAGCAGTTTTCCCCCCCGGGACCCCTACAATGAGCAGTTCTTC. This encodes CASSFPPRDPYNEQFF.

The chain employs TRBV29-1 and TRBJ2-5, with D hard to call. Germline V gene lookup returns CDR1 SQVTM and CDR2 ANQGSEA. CDR3 size: 12 residues. V was clipped by 5 bases and J by 2 bases, with 9 bases between them. CDR3: CSVWAMQETQYF. As DNA, the CDR3 is TGCAGCGTTTGGGCGATGCAAGAGACCCAGTACTTC. Full variable domain (missing parts from reference TRBV29-1 and TRBJ2-5): SAVISQKPSRDICQRGTSLTIQCQVDSQVTMMFWYRQQPGQSLTLIATANQGSEATYESGFVIDKFPISRPNLTFSTLTVSNMSPEDSSIYLCSVWAMQETQYFGPGTRLLVL.

The chain has TRBV6-5 and TRBJ1-1; perhaps TRBD1 as D (6 bases). Germline V CDR1 and CDR2: MNHEY, SVGAGI. V lost 9 bases, J lost 7 bases, and 9 bases lay in between. The CDR3 totals 10 residues. The CDR3 is CASEGVEAFF. Here the CDR3 DNA reads TGTGCCAGTGAGGGGGTTGAAGCTTTCTTT.

The gene calls are TRBV28 and TRBJ2-7; TRBD2 is a possible D gene (5 bases). The V end was cut by 3 bases, the J end by 1 base, with 13 bases between. Germline-derived CDR1 and CDR2 are MDHEN and SYDVKM. The length of the CDR3 is 15 residues. CDR3: CASSFLSGMSYEQYF. CDR3 nucleotides: TGTGCCAGCAGTTTCCTTTCCGGGATGTCCTACGAGCAGTACTTC. The whole variable domain, filled in from reference TRBV28 and TRBJ2-7, reads DVKVTQSSRYLVKRTGEKVFLECVQDMDHENMFWYRQDPGLGLRLIYFSYDVKMKEKGDIPEGYSVSREKKERFSLILESASTNQTSMYLCASSFLSGMSYEQYFGPGTRLTVT.

The chain uses TRBV25-1 and TRBJ1-4, with 7 positions matching TRBD1. The CDR3 contains 18 residues. The germline V gene encodes CDR1 MGHDK and CDR2 SYGVNS. J lost 8 bases, V lost 2 bases, and 17 bases had no gene match. The CDR3 DNA reads TGTGCCAGCAGTGAAAAAGACAGGGCATTCCTCTCTTGGGAAAAACTGTTTTTT. This codes for CASSEKDRAFLSWEKLFF.

This clonotype was seen at least ten times. This chain uses TRBV29-1 with TRBJ2-7; either TRBD1 or TRBD2 may supply D (5 bases each). V was shortened by 3 bases and J by 3 bases, with 9 bases between the two germline ends. The length of the CDR3 is 12 residues. Looked up from germline, CDR1 is SQVTM and CDR2 is ANQGSEA. The CDR3 DNA reads TGCAGCGTTGAGTCAGGGAGCTACGAGCAGTACTTC. This sequence encodes CSVESGSYEQYF.

The chain recombines TRBV7-2 with TRBJ2-5, with TRBD2 matching 7 bases. Germline V gene sequence: CDR1 SGHTA, CDR2 FQGNSA. The CDR3 sequence is 17 residues long. The V gene end was trimmed by 3 bases and the J gene end by 5 bases; junction bases not matched to a gene: 15. This CDR3 reads CASSFSSWGGSQETQYF. DNA of the CDR3: TGTGCCAGCAGCTTTTCGAGTTGGGGCGGGAGTCAGGAGACCCAGTACTTC.

The CDR3 DNA sequence: TGTGCCAGCAGTTATACGGGGGGGTCTCATGAGCAGTTCTTC. Protein: CASSYTGGSHEQFF. The rearrangement links TRBV27 to TRBJ2-1, with TRBD2 identical over 8 bases. Germline values: CDR1 MNHEY, CDR2 SMNVEV (reference sequence). The CDR3 loop spans 14 amino acids. V was pared by 4 bases and J by 8 bases, with 7 bases of the junction left unmatched.

The chain links TRBV25-1 to TRBJ1-1; D is unclear. CDR1 and CDR2 from the germline V gene are MGHDK and SYGVNS. The V end lost 4 bases, the J end lost 10 bases, and 10 bases lay between the germline ends. The CDR3 runs to 11 residues. The CDR3 reads CASSGGFRAFF. The CDR3 coding sequence is TGTGCCAGCAGTGGTGGGTTTCGAGCTTTCTTT. Full variable domain (missing parts from reference TRBV25-1 and TRBJ1-1): EADIYQTPRYLVIGTGKKITLECSQTMGHDKMYWYQQDPGMELHLIHYSYGVNSTEKGDLSSESTVSRIRTEHFPLTLESARPSHTSQYLCASSGGFRAFFGQGTRLTVV.

In regard to this clonotype: This may arise from a read error, as a much more abundant clone is one base away. The J gene is TRBJ2-1, the V gene TRBV10-2, with 8 bases that match TRBD2. The CDR3 contains 13 residues. Germline CDR1 WSHSY, CDR2 SAAADI. CDR3 coding DNA: TGCCCCAGCAGTGAGACTAGCGTAAATGAGCAGTTCTTC. It specifies CPSSETSVNEQFF.

Only a few counts were recorded for this clonotype. The chain employs TRBV9 and TRBJ1-3; TRBD1 is a possible D gene (6 bases). The CDR3 runs 15 residues. Trimming took off 0 bases at V and 5 bases at J, with 12 bases between the two ends. CDR1 and CDR2 from the germline V gene are SGDLS and YYNGEE. In DNA, the CDR3 is TGTGCCAGCAGCGTAGCCATGACAGGCAGAAACACCATATATTTT. Translating it yields CASSVAMTGRNTIYF.

The chain employs TRBV11-2 and TRBJ2-1; unclear D gene. Trimming pared 2 bases from V and 3 bases from J, leaving 8 bases between. This CDR3 has 14 residues. Germline V gene data show CDR1 as SGHAT and CDR2 as FQNNGV. As DNA, the CDR3 is TGTGCCAGCAGCTTAAACACGGGCTACAATGAGCAGTTCTTC. It codes for CASSLNTGYNEQFF.

The chain uses TRBV28 and TRBJ1-5; no definite D call. Germline V gene sequence: CDR1 MDHEN, CDR2 SYDVKM. Between the trimmed V and J ends, which lost 3 bases and 0 bases, there was a span of 9 bases. This CDR3 comprises 15 residues. In DNA form, the CDR3 reads TGTGCCAGCAGTTTTGACCTTTATAGCAATCAGCCCCAGCATTTT. Its translation: CASSFDLYSNQPQHF. Combining the CDR3 with reference TRBV28 and TRBJ1-5 gives the whole variable domain DVKVTQSSRYLVKRTGEKVFLECVQDMDHENMFWYRQDPGLGLRLIYFSYDVKMKEKGDIPEGYSVSREKKERFSLILESASTNQTSMYLCASSFDLYSNQPQHFGDGTRLSIL.

This chain connects TRBV29-1 to TRBJ2-3; 7 nucleotides match TRBD2. Germline CDR1 reads SQVTM; CDR2 reads ANQGSEA. The CDR3 has 14 amino acids. Germline trimming cut 6 bases from V and 3 bases from J; bases unmatched to any gene: 9. The CDR3 loop reads CSVVGGSTTDTQYF. In nucleotides, the CDR3 is TGCAGCGTCGTCGGGGGGTCAACTACAGATACGCAGTATTTT.